The source of this TCR beta chain is a study of blood T cell repertoires in COVID-19. As for the study in general: From T cells, B-cell-depleted T cells, or PBMCs came the material, which was cDNA or gDNA.

The CDR3 length is 16 residues. The germline V gene has CDR1 SGDLS and CDR2 YYNGEE. The V gene lost 2 bases and the J gene lost 7 bases, with 22 bases spanning the gap. Original processing notes: It was from reference gene primer amplification that nucleated cell counts were estimated. Some clones are missing from TCRdb's copy, which holds only in-frame ones; the method was immunoSEQ multiplex PCR. The V and J calls and the clone size are those of that table, but D and trimming were determined from the DNA. The sample contains around 100,000 clones, around four fifths of which appear only once. The TCR sequence derives from a man between 70 and 80 years old with acute or convalescent COVID-19. Sequencing was performed on peripheral blood. V gene TRBV9 combines with J gene TRBJ2-7; D is perhaps TRBD2 (5 bases). This chain's CDR3 is CASSVQDVVGVGEQYF. The CDR3 region has the DNA TGTGCCAGCAGCGTGCAGGACGTGGTCGGGGTTGGAGAGCAGTACTTC.